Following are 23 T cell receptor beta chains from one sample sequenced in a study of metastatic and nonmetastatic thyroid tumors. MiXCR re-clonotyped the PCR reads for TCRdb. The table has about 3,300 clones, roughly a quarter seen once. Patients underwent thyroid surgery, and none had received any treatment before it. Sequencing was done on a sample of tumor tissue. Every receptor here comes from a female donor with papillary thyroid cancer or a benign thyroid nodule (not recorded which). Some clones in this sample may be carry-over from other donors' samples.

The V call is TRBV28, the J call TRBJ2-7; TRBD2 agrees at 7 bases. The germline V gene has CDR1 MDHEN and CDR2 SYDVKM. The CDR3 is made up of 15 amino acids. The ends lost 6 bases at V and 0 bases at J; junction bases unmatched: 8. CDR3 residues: CASRVWGGSSYEQYF. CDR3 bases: TGTGCCAGCAGGGTGTGGGGCGGGAGCTCCTACGAGCAGTACTTC.

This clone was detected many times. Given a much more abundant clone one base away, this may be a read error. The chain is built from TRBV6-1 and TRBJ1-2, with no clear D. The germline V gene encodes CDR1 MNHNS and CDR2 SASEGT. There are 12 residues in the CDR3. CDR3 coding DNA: TGTGCCGGCAGTGAGTGGTCCTATGGCTACACCTTC. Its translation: CAGSEWSYGYTF.

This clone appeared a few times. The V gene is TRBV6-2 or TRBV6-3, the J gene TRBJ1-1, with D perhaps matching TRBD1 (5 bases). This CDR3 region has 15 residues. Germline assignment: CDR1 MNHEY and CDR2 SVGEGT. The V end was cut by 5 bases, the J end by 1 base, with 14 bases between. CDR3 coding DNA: TGTGCCAGCAGTCCTGCCGAACAGGAGAACACTGAAGCTTTCTTT. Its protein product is CASSPAEQENTEAFF.

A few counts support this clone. CDR3 nucleotide sequence: TGTGCCAGCGGTCCACGGTTCACTGAAGCTTTCTTT. Translating gives CASGPRFTEAFF. The chain joins TRBV28 to TRBJ1-1; D remains unclear. The germline CDR1 and CDR2 sequences are MDHEN and SYDVKM. V lost 8 bases, J lost 4 bases, and 11 bases lay in between. The CDR3 covers 12 residues.

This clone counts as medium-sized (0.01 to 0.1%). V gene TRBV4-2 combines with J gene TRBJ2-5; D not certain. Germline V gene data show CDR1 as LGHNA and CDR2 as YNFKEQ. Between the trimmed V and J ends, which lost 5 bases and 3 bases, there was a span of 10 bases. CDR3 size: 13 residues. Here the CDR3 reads CASSSDRKETQYF. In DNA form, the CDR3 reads TGTGCCAGCAGCTCGGATAGGAAAGAGACCCAGTACTTC.

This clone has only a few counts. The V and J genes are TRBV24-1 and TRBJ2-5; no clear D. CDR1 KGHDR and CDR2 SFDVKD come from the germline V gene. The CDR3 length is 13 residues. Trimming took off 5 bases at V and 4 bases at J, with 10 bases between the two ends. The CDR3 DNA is TGTGCCACCAGTGCTGGGAAGGGAGAGACCCAGTACTTC. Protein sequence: CATSAGKGETQYF.

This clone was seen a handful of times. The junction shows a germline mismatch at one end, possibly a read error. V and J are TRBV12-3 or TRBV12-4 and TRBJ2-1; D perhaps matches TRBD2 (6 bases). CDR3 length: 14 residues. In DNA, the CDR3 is TGTGCCAGCAGTGGTGTGCGGGATTACACTGAGCAGTTCTTC. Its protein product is CASSGVRDYTEQFF.

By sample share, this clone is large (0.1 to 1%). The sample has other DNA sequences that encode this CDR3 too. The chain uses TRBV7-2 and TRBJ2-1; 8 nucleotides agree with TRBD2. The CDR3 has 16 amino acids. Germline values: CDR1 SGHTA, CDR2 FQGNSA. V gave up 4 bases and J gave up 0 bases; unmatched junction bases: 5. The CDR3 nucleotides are TGTGCCAGCAGCTCGACTAGCGAAAGCTCCTACAATGAGCAGTTCTTC. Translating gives CASSSTSESSYNEQFF.

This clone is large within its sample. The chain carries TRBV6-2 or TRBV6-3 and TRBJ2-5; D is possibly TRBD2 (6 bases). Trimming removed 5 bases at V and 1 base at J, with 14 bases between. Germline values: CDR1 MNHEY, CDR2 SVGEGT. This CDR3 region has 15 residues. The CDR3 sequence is CASSGTARPQETQYF. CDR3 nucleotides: TGTGCCAGCAGTGGGACTGCACGCCCCCAAGAGACCCAGTACTTC.

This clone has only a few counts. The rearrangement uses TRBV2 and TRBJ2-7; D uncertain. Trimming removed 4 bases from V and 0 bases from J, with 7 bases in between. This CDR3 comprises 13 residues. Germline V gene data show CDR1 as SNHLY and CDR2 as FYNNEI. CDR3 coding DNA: TGTGCCAGCAGTGCTGTCAACTCCTACGAGCAGTACTTC. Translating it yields CASSAVNSYEQYF.

In nucleotides, the CDR3 is TGTGCCAGTAAGAACAGGGGTGACTATGGCTACACCTTC. Amino acids: CASKNRGDYGYTF. The chain carries TRBV19 and TRBJ1-2, with 7 bases fitting TRBD1. This CDR3 is 13 amino acids long. V shed 7 bases and J 3 bases; nucleotides not matched to a gene: 5. CDR1 LNHDA and CDR2 SQIVND come from the germline V gene (reference sequence).

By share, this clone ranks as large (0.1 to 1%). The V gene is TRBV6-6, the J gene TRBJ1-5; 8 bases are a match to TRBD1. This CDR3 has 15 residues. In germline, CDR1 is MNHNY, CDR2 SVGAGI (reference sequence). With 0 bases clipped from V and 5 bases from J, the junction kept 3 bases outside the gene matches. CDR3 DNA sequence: TGTGCCAGCAGTTACTCGACAGGGGAAGATCAGCCCCAGCATTTT. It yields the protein CASSYSTGEDQPQHF.

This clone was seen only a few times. CDR3 bases: TGTGCCAGCAGTATATTACCGGGAACCAACGGCTACACCTTC. Protein product: CASSILPGTNGYTF. The V call is TRBV28, the J call TRBJ1-2; D is ambiguous. CDR3 size: 14 residues. In germline, CDR1 is MDHEN, CDR2 SYDVKM. Trimming took 5 bases from V and 8 from J, leaving 18 bases between them.

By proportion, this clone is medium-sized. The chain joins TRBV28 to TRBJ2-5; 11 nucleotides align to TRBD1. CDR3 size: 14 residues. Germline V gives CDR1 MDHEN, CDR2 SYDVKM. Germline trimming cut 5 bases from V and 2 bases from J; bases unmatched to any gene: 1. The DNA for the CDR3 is TGTGCCAGCAGTCGGGACAGGGGGCAAGAGACCCAGTACTTC. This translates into CASSRDRGQETQYF.

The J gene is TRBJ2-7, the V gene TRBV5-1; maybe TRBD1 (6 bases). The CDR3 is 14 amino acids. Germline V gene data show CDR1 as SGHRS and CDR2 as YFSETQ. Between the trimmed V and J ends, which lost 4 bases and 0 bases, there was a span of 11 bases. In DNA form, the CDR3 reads TGCGCCAGCAGCCTGGGACACCTCTCCTACGAGCAGTACTTC. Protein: CASSLGHLSYEQYF.

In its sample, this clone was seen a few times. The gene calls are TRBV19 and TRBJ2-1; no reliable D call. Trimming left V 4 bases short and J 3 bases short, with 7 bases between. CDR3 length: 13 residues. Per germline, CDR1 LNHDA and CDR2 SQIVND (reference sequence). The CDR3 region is CASSKGNYNEQFF. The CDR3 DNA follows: TGTGCCAGTAGTAAGGGCAACTACAATGAGCAGTTCTTC.

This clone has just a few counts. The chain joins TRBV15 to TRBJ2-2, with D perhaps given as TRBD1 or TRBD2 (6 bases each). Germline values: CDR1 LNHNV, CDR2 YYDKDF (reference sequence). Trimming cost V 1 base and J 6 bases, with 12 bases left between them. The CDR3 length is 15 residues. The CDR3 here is CATSRVQGRSGELFF. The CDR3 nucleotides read TGTGCCACCAGCAGAGTGCAGGGGAGGTCCGGGGAGCTGTTTTTT.

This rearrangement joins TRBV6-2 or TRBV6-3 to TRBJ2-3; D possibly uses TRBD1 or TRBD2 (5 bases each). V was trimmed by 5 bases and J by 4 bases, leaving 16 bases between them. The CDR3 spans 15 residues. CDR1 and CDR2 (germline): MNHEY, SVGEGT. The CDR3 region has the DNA TGTGCCAGCAGTCCCTCTCTACGAGGGGCAGATACGCAGTATTTT. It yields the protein CASSPSLRGADTQYF.

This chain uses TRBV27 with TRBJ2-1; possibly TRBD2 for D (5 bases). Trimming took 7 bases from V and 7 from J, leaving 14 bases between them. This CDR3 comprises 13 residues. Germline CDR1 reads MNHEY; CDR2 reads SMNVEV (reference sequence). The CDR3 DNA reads TGTGCCAGCACAGGTGAGGGTAGAAATGAGCAGTTCTTC. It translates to CASTGEGRNEQFF.

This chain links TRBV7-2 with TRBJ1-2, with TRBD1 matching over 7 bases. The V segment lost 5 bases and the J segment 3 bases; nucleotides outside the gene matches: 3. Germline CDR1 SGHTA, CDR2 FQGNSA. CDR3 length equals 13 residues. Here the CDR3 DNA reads TGTGCCAGCAGCCCCGGGACAGACTATGGCTACACCTTC. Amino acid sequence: CASSPGTDYGYTF.

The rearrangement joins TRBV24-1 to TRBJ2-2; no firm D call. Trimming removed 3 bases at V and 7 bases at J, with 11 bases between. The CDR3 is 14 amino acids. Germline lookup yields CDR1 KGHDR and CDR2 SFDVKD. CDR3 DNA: TGTGCCACCAGTGATCCCCGGAGTGACGGGGAGCTGTTTTTT. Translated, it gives CATSDPRSDGELFF.

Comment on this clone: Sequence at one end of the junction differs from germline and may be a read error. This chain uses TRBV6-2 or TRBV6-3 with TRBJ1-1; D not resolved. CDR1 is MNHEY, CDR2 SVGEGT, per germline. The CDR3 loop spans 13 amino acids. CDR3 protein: CASSYTENTEAFF. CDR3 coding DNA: TGTGCCAGCAGTTACACAGAGAACACAGAAGCTTTCTTT.

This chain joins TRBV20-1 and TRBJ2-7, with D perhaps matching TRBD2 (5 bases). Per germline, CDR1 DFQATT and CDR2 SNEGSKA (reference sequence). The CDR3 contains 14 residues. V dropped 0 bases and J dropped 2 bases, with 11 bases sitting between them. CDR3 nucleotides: TGCAGTGCTAGAGATCTCCTAGCCCCCTACGAGCAGTACTTC. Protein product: CSARDLLAPYEQYF.